Shown below are 32 T cell receptor beta chains from a single sample sequenced in a study of Tregs in tolerant kidney transplant recipients. Clones were read by immunoSEQ multiplex PCR, and TCRdb kept only the in-frame ones, dropping some. The sample's table shows some 30,000 clones. Mixed chimerism was transient after nonmyeloablative marrow transplants from related graft donors. The sequences come from CD4+ T cells from blood (PBMCs), collected 24 months after the transplant. All receptors derive from a human patient who received a combined kidney and bone marrow transplant. Some of the T cells may derive from the graft donor.

Worth noting for this clone: The DNA ends 3 residues before the CDR3 does, and the rest of the CDR3 is filled in from the germline J gene. This chain links TRBV18 with TRBJ1-1, with 7 nucleotides matching TRBD1. Germline trimming cut 4 bases from V and 5 bases from J; bases unmatched to any gene: 4. Looked up from germline, CDR1 is KGHSH and CDR2 is LQKENI. The CDR3 covers 13 residues. The sequenced CDR3 bases are TGTGCCAGCTCACTACGACAGGGAACTGAA. Amino acids: CASSLRQGTE. The CDR3 in its entirety is CASSLRQGTEAFF.

About this clone: The read stops 3 residues short of the end of the CDR3; the missing end is completed from the germline J gene. V gene TRBV13 combines with J gene TRBJ1-6, with D possibly TRBD1 on 6 matching bases. Germline-derived CDR1 and CDR2 are PRHDT and FYEKMQ (reference sequence). The CDR3 runs to 14 residues. The DNA read from the CDR3 is TGTGCCAGCAGCTTACAGAACAGGGAGTCCCCC. Amino acids: CASSLQNRESP. The whole CDR3 region reads CASSLQNRESPLHF.

Concerning this clone itself: Sequencing ends 3 residues short of the CDR3 end; the germline J gene provides the rest. V gene TRBV5-4 combines with J gene TRBJ2-3, with D hard to call. Per germline, CDR1 SGHNT and CDR2 YYREEE (reference sequence). The CDR3 loop spans 14 amino acids. V lost 5 bases and J lost 2, with 12 bases in between. The chain's CDR3 is CASRNLRDTDTQYF. Incomplete CDR3 DNA: TGTGCCAGCAGGAACCTTAGAGACACAGATACG.

The CDR3 sequence: CSANSVNTEAFF. The DNA read from the CDR3 is TGCAGTGCTAACTCGGTGAACACTGAA. V gene TRBV20-1 combines with J gene TRBJ1-1; D not resolved. The sequence runs out 3 residues before the end of the CDR3; the remainder is reconstructed from the germline J gene. The length of the CDR3 is 12 residues. V lost 4 bases, J lost 0 bases, and 6 bases lay in between. In germline, CDR1 is DFQATT, CDR2 SNEGSKA (reference sequence).

Concerning this clone itself: The DNA ends 3 residues before the CDR3 does, and the rest of the CDR3 is filled in from the germline J gene. V gene TRBV19 combines with J gene TRBJ2-2, with 11 bases lining up with TRBD2. The CDR3 spans 16 residues. CDR1 is LNHDA and CDR2 is SQIVND in the germline V gene (reference sequence). Losses at the gene ends were 4 bases for V and 4 bases for J; bases not matched to a gene: 5. CDR3 DNA (partial): TGTGCCAGTAGTACGAGGACTAGCGGGTCCACCGGGGAG. Its translation: CASSTRTSGSTGE. The CDR3 reads in full as CASSTRTSGSTGELFF.

Remarks on this clone: The sequenced fragment ends 3 residues before the CDR3 boundary, so the rest is inferred from the germline J gene. The V and J genes are TRBV4-2 and TRBJ2-3; 9 bases line up with TRBD1. Germline trimming cut 3 bases from V and 6 bases from J; bases unmatched to any gene: 4. The CDR3 contains 14 residues. Germline V lookup: CDR1 LGHNA, CDR2 YNFKEQ. This CDR3 reads CASSQGQGGDTQYF. The sequenced CDR3 bases are TGTGCCAGCAGCCAGGGACAGGGCGGGGATACG.

As concerns this clone: The CDR3 end lies 3 residues beyond the end of the read and is filled in from the germline J gene. The chain couples TRBV5-4 to TRBJ2-1; D is ambiguous. CDR1 is SGHNT, CDR2 YYREEE, per germline (reference sequence). This CDR3 is 15 amino acids long. V was clipped by 0 bases and J by 4 bases, with 11 bases between them. This chain's CDR3 is CASSLGLVGYNEQFF. The sequenced CDR3 bases are TGTGCCAGCAGCTTGGGGCTAGTGGGTTACAATGAG.

Turning to this clone: The read is 3 residues too short to cover the CDR3 end, so that end is filled in from the germline J gene. This chain links TRBV19 with TRBJ1-1, with 11 bases lining up with TRBD1. V shed 4 bases, J shed 5 bases, and the junction held 6 bases outside the gene matches. The germline CDR1 and CDR2 sequences are LNHDA and SQIVND (reference sequence). This CDR3 contains 15 residues. CDR3 amino acids: CASSKGQGVVTEAFF. The CDR3 DNA, read in part, is TGTGCCAGTAGTAAGGGACAGGGGGTAGTAACTGAA.

A remark on this clone: Coverage ceases 3 residues before the CDR3 finishes, and the germline J gene fills in the end. V and J are TRBV20-1 and TRBJ2-5, with 9 bases identical to TRBD2. The CDR3 runs to 16 residues. J gave up 4 bases and V 4 bases, and 13 bases lay outside the gene matches. Per germline, CDR1 DFQATT and CDR2 SNEGSKA (reference sequence). The covered CDR3 bases are TGCAGTGCTACCGCACCCGGGACTAGCCGGGGAGAGACC. This translates into CSATAPGTSRGET. The CDR3 reads in full as CSATAPGTSRGETQYF.

Turning to this clone: Read sequence stops 3 residues before the CDR3 end, and the germline J gene provides the missing end. This chain joins TRBV7-3 and TRBJ2-4, with a possible D match to TRBD2 (6 bases). Germline V gives CDR1 SGHTA, CDR2 FQGTGA. Trimming left V 2 bases short and J 2 bases short, with 10 bases between. The CDR3 sequence is 15 residues long. The CDR3 here is CASSLSGGSKNIQYF. The sequenced CDR3 bases are TGTGCCAGCAGCTTATCCGGGGGTTCCAAAAACATT.

CDR3 sequence: CASSLTDRGGTEAFF. Partial CDR3 DNA: TGTGCCAGCAGCTTAACGGACAGGGGAGGGACTGAA. V gene TRBV7-3 combines with J gene TRBJ1-1, with TRBD1 identical over 9 bases. The read ends 3 residues early relative to the CDR3; the germline J gene fills the gap. The CDR3 covers 15 residues. Germline V lookup: CDR1 SGHTA, CDR2 FQGTGA. V gave up 0 bases and J gave up 5 bases; unmatched junction bases: 4.

Regarding this clone: Sequencing ends 3 residues short of the CDR3 end; the germline J gene provides the rest. V and J are TRBV19 and TRBJ2-7; D is possibly TRBD2 (5 bases). The V gene's germline CDR1 is LNHDA and CDR2 SQIVND (reference sequence). Trimming took off 3 bases at V and 3 bases at J, with 18 bases between the two ends. This CDR3 spans 16 amino acids. CDR3 DNA, as far as it was read: TGTGCCAGTAGTATCACCGCCGACTACCACAGCTACGAG. This codes for CASSITADYHSYE. The entire CDR3 reads CASSITADYHSYEQYF.

As regards this clone: The read terminates 3 residues ahead of where the CDR3 ends, so the germline J gene completes it. The gene calls are TRBV11-1 and TRBJ2-7; no firm D call. The CDR3 spans 13 residues. Trimming left V 0 bases short and J 3 bases short, with 6 bases between. CDR1 SGHAT and CDR2 FQDESV come from the germline V gene (reference sequence). The DNA read from the CDR3 is TGTGCCAGCAGCTTAGCACAGAGCTACGAG. Protein sequence: CASSLAQSYE. Given in full, the CDR3 is CASSLAQSYEQYF.

As regards this clone: The CDR3 end lies 3 residues beyond the end of the read and is filled in from the germline J gene. The chain combines TRBV30 with TRBJ1-6; tentatively, D is TRBD1 (6 bases). Trimming removed 3 bases from V and 10 bases from J, with 19 bases in between. This CDR3 has 15 residues. Germline values: CDR1 GTSNPN, CDR2 SVGIG (reference sequence). The part of the CDR3 DNA that was read is TGTGCCTGGAGGACGCTTATGGCAGGGGAATCACCC. Its protein is CAWRTLMAGESP. The entire CDR3 is CAWRTLMAGESPLHF.

Of note for this clone: The read ends 3 residues early relative to the CDR3; the germline J gene fills the gap. The V call is TRBV7-8, the J call TRBJ1-5, with 7 bases matching TRBD1. Germline assignment: CDR1 SGHVS and CDR2 FQNEAQ. J was trimmed by 4 bases and V by 5 bases; bases with no gene match: 5. The CDR3 sequence is 14 residues long. The DNA read from the CDR3 is TGTGCCAGCAGCCCCCAGGACAGGAATCAGCCC. It is translated as CASSPQDRNQP. The complete CDR3 protein is CASSPQDRNQPQHF.

Points on this clone: The CDR3 is cut off 3 residues early in the read; its end comes from the germline J gene. The rearrangement joins TRBV20-1 to TRBJ1-6; no definite D call. Germline V gene data show CDR1 as DFQATT and CDR2 as SNEGSKA (reference sequence). The CDR3 is 18 residues long. Trimming cost V 0 bases and J 0 bases, with 15 bases left between them. The CDR3 reads CSARDPGRSSSYNSPLHF. The sequenced part of the CDR3 DNA is TGCAGTGCTAGAGATCCCGGCAGGTCCAGCTCCTATAATTCACCC.

The CDR3 bases that were read are TGTGCCAGCAGACTAGCGGGCAGCACAGATACG. Translated: CASRLAGSTDT. From start to end, the CDR3 is CASRLAGSTDTQYF. V and J are TRBV2 and TRBJ2-3, with 9 bases matching TRBD2. The DNA ends 3 residues before the CDR3 does, and the rest of the CDR3 is filled in from the germline J gene. V was clipped by 6 bases and J by 0 bases; unmatched bases: 1. CDR1 is SNHLY and CDR2 is FYNNEI in the germline V gene. The CDR3 runs to 14 residues.

With respect to this clone: The read terminates 3 residues ahead of where the CDR3 ends, so the germline J gene completes it. The chain uses TRBV5-1 and TRBJ1-1, with 9 bases that match TRBD1. This CDR3 spans 18 amino acids. Germline CDR1 and CDR2: SGHRS and YFSETQ. Unmatched junction bases numbered 9, after V lost 0 bases and J lost 0 bases. CDR3 DNA, as far as it was read: TGCGCCAGCAGCTTGGGGGACAGGGAAAAAAAAATGAACACTGAA. It codes for CASSLGDREKKMNTE. The CDR3 reads in full as CASSLGDREKKMNTEAFF.

Concerning this clone itself: With the read ending 3 residues before the CDR3 end, the germline J gene is used to fill in that end. V and J are TRBV19 and TRBJ2-3; 8 bases align to TRBD2. Trimming at V came to 8 bases and at J to 6 bases, leaving 10 bases not matched to a gene. This CDR3 is 14 amino acids long. Germline values: CDR1 LNHDA, CDR2 SQIVND (reference sequence). CDR3 DNA (partial): TGTGCCAGTCGCGGACTAGCTCTGCGCGATACG. Translation gives CASRGLALRDT. The full CDR3 is CASRGLALRDTQYF.

To note about this clone: The read terminates 3 residues before the CDR3 end, so the remaining end is supplied by the germline J gene. This chain links TRBV4-2 with TRBJ2-3; D perhaps matches TRBD1 (6 bases). The CDR3 runs to 16 residues. Trimming stripped 1 base from V and 0 bases from J, with 11 bases between. Germline assignment: CDR1 LGHNA and CDR2 YNFKEQ. The covered CDR3 bases are TGTGCCAGCAGCCAAGTCCCAGGGGAGAGCACAGATACG. Translation gives CASSQVPGESTDT. From start to end, the CDR3 is CASSQVPGESTDTQYF.

On this clone itself: The read is 3 residues too short to cover the CDR3 end, so that end is filled in from the germline J gene. This chain connects TRBV20-1 to TRBJ1-1; no clear D. The CDR3 runs to 13 residues. The V gene lost 3 bases and the J gene lost 4 bases, with 12 bases spanning the gap. CDR1 is DFQATT and CDR2 is SNEGSKA in the germline V gene (reference sequence). CDR3 DNA (partial): TGCAGTGCTAGCCGTGACACGCTCACTGAA. It codes for CSASRDTLTE. In full, the CDR3 is CSASRDTLTEAFF.

For this clone: Read coverage stops 3 residues before the CDR3 terminus; the germline J gene supplies the remainder. The chain employs TRBV18 and TRBJ2-1; 11 nucleotides match TRBD2. The CDR3 spans 16 residues. The germline CDR1 and CDR2 sequences are KGHSH and LQKENI. V trimming: 5 bases; J trimming: 5 bases; junction bases outside the gene matches: 8. CDR3 sequence reads: CASSGRLAGGNNEQFF. The part of the CDR3 DNA that was read is TGTGCCAGCTCAGGGCGCCTAGCGGGAGGAAACAATGAG.

On this clone itself: Read data end 3 residues before the CDR3 end; the end is taken from the germline J gene. The V call is TRBV30, the J call TRBJ2-7; 7 positions match TRBD2. Germline CDR1 and CDR2: GTSNPN and SVGIG (reference sequence). Trimming cost V 4 bases and J 0 bases; bases outside gene matches: 6. The CDR3 loop spans 14 amino acids. The CDR3 sequence: CAWTSGKSSYEQYF. CDR3 DNA, as far as it was read: TGTGCCTGGACCAGCGGGAAAAGCTCCTACGAG.

Comment on this clone: The DNA ends 3 residues before the CDR3 does, and the rest of the CDR3 is filled in from the germline J gene. The J gene is TRBJ2-1, the V gene TRBV30; D is possibly TRBD1 (6 bases). The CDR3 spans 12 residues. Germline V lookup: CDR1 GTSNPN, CDR2 SVGIG (reference sequence). Trimming left V 2 bases short and J 9 bases short, with 11 bases between. The sequenced part of the CDR3 DNA is TGTGCCTGGAGTACAGGGAACGGTGAG. Translating it yields CAWSTGNGE. From start to end, the CDR3 is CAWSTGNGEQFF.

A word on this clone: The sequenced fragment ends 3 residues before the CDR3 boundary, so the rest is inferred from the germline J gene. This chain joins TRBV29-1 and TRBJ2-1; TRBD2 matches 12 bases. CDR1 is SQVTM, CDR2 ANQGSEA, per germline. CDR3 size: 14 residues. V shed 7 bases, J shed 4 bases, and the junction held 5 bases outside the gene matches. CDR3 bases read: TGCAGCGCTGGACTAGCGGGACGATACAATGAG. Its translation is CSAGLAGRYNE. The whole CDR3 reads CSAGLAGRYNEQFF.

As for this clone: The observed sequence ends 3 residues before the CDR3 terminus, with the missing tail filled in from the germline J gene. V and J are TRBV29-1 and TRBJ2-3; TRBD1 matches at 7 bases. Germline-derived CDR1 and CDR2 are SQVTM and ANQGSEA. The CDR3 sequence is 14 residues long. The CDR3 loop reads CSVGEWDRSATQYF. The covered CDR3 bases are TGCAGCGTTGGGGAGTGGGACAGATCGGCGACG.

With respect to this clone: The read falls 3 residues short of the CDR3 end, and the missing part is taken from the germline J gene. The chain couples TRBV5-1 to TRBJ1-1, with TRBD1 as a possible D gene (5 bases). Trimming shortened V by 6 bases and J by 3 bases, and 15 bases separated the two germline ends. Germline CDR1 reads SGHRS; CDR2 reads YFSETQ. This CDR3 has 14 residues. This CDR3 is CASTMGGADTEAFF. The CDR3 bases that were read are TGCGCCAGCACAATGGGAGGGGCCGACACTGAA.

About this clone itself: The read ends 3 residues early relative to the CDR3; the germline J gene fills the gap. This sequence joins TRBV5-1 and TRBJ1-4, with 8 nucleotides matching TRBD1. CDR3 length: 17 residues. Germline V gene data show CDR1 as SGHRS and CDR2 as YFSETQ. V lost 4 bases, J lost 0 bases, and 8 bases stayed unmatched. Here the CDR3 reads CASSRGQGLTTNEKLFF. The CDR3 DNA, read in part, is TGCGCCAGCAGCCGAGGACAGGGCCTTACAACTAATGAAAAA.

Concerning this clone: The CDR3 goes on 3 residues after the read ends, and that part is filled in from the germline J gene. The chain recombines TRBV29-1 with TRBJ2-1, with D unclear. V was trimmed by 1 base and J by 1 base, leaving 5 bases between them. The CDR3 has 13 residues. In germline, CDR1 is SQVTM, CDR2 ANQGSEA. This CDR3 reads CSVEAVSYNEQFF. The CDR3 DNA, read in part, is TGCAGCGTTGAAGCGGTTTCCTACAATGAG.

Regarding this clone: The sequenced fragment ends 3 residues before the CDR3 boundary, so the rest is inferred from the germline J gene. The chain recombines TRBV2 with TRBJ1-5; a possible D gene is TRBD1 (6 bases). The V gene lost 4 bases and the J gene lost 2 bases, with 12 bases spanning the gap. Per the germline V gene, CDR1 is SNHLY and CDR2 is FYNNEI. This CDR3 is built from 15 residues. Partial CDR3 DNA: TGTGCCAGCAGTGTTCAGGGGCTGCGCAATCAGCCC. Residues: CASSVQGLRNQP. The whole CDR3 is CASSVQGLRNQPQHF.

CDR3 DNA (partial): TGTGCCAGCAGCCAAGGGGCGACAGGGGGAGAGACC. This encodes CASSQGATGGET. The whole CDR3 is CASSQGATGGETQYF. The chain uses TRBV4-2 and TRBJ2-5; 9 bases map to TRBD1. The read falls 3 residues short of the CDR3 end, and the missing part is taken from the germline J gene. The CDR3 spans 15 residues. Germline assignment: CDR1 LGHNA and CDR2 YNFKEQ. The trim removed 1 base at V and 4 bases at J, leaving 4 bases unmatched.

A remark on this clone: From the germline J gene comes the end of the CDR3, since the read stops 3 residues before it. The genes are TRBV10-1 and TRBJ2-3, with TRBD2 matching over 13 bases. The trim removed 0 bases at V and 4 bases at J, leaving 10 bases unmatched. The V gene's germline CDR1 is WNHNN and CDR2 SYGVQD (reference sequence). CDR3 length: 19 residues. This CDR3 reads CASSESQATSGRVADTQYF. Incomplete CDR3 DNA: TGCGCCAGCAGTGAGTCCCAAGCCACTAGCGGGAGGGTTGCAGATACG.